This T cell receptor (beta chain) was captured in a study of cytomegalovirus exposure and HLA in healthy donors. Overall study findings and caveats: The study put roughly 160 TCR beta chains on its list as cytomegalovirus-associated.

With respect to this clone: The target antigen is unknown.

Trimming shortened V by 5 bases and J by 4 bases, and 15 bases separated the two germline ends. CDR3 length: 15 amino acids. Germline V gene lookup returns CDR1 SEHNR and CDR2 FQNEAQ (reference sequence). The PCR used 60 Vbeta and 13 Jbeta primers. Libraries were prepared by immunoSEQ multiplex PCR; TCRdb keeps only in-frame clonotypes and omits some of them. In total, the table holds 91,000 or so clones. The V gene is TRBV7-9, the J gene TRBJ1-5; D remains ambiguous. The TCR originated in a woman aged 25-40 years in good health and CMV-seronegative. The sample comprised PBMCs. The CDR3 spells CASSGGNSLNQPQHF. CDR3 bases: TGTGCCAGCAGCGGAGGGAACTCCCTAAATCAGCCCCAGCATTTT.